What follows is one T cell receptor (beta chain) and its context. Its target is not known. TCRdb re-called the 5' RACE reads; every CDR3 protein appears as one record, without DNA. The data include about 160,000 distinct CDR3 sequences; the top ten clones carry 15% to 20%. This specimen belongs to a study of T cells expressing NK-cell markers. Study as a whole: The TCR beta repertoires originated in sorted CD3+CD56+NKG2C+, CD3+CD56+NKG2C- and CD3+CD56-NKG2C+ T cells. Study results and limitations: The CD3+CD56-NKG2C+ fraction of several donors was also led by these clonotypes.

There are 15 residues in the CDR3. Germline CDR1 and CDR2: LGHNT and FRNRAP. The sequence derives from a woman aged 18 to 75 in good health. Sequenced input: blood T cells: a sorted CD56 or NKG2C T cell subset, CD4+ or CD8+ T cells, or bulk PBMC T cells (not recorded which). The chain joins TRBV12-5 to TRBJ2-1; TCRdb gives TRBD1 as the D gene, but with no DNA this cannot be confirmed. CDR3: CASGLAGGMGNEQFF.